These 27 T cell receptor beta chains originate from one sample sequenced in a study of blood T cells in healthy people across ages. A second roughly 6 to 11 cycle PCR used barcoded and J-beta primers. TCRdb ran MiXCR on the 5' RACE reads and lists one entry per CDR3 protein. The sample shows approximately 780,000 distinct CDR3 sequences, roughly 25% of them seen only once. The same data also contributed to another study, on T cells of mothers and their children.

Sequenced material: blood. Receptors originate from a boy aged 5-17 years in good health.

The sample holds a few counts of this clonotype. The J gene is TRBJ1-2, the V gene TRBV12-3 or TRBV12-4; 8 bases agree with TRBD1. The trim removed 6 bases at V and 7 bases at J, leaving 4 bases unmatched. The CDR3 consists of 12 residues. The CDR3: CASSQGARGYTF. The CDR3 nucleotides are TGTGCCAGCAGCCAGGGGGCACGTGGCTACACCTTC.

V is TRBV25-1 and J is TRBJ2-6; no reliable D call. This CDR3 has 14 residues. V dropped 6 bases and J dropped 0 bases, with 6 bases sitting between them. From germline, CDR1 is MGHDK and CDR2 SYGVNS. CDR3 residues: CASSHTSGANVLTF. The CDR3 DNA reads TGTGCCAGCAGCCACACCTCTGGGGCCAACGTCCTGACTTTC.

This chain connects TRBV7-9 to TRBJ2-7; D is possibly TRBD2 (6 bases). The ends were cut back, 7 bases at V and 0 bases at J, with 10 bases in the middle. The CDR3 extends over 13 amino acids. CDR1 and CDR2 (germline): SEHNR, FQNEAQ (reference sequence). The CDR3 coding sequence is TGTGCCAGCACCCTCGGGAGCTCCTACGAGCAGTACTTC. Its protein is CASTLGSSYEQYF. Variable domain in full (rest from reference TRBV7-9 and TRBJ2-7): DTGVSQNPRHKITKRGQNVTFRCDPISEHNRLYWYRQTLGQGPEFLTYFQNEAQLEKSRLLSDRFSAERPKGSFSTLEIQRTEQGDSAMYLCASTLGSSYEQYFGPGTRLTVT.

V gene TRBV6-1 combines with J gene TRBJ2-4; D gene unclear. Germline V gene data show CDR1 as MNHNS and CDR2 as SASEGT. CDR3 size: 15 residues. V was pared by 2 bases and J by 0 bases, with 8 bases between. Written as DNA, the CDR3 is TGTGCCAGCAGTGAAATCGTCCCAGCCAAAAACATTCAGTACTTC. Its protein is CASSEIVPAKNIQYF.

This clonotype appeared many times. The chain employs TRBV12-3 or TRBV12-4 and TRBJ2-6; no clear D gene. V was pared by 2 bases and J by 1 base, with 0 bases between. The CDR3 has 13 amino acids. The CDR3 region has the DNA TGTGCCAGCAGTTTATCTGGGGCCAACGTCCTGACTTTC. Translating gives CASSLSGANVLTF.

The CDR3 DNA follows: TGTGCCTGGAGTGACGGTGGCCCCCTTCTGAAGACCCAGTACTTC. Amino acids: CAWSDGGPLLKTQYF. The rearrangement joins TRBV30 to TRBJ2-5, with D hard to call. There are 15 residues in the CDR3. In germline, CDR1 is GTSNPN, CDR2 SVGIG (reference sequence). V was clipped by 1 base and J by 6 bases, with 18 bases between them.

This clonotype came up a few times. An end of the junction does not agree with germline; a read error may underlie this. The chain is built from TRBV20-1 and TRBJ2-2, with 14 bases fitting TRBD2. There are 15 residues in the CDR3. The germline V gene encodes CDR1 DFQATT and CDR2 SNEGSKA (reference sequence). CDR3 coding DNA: TGCAGTGCTGTCCCGACTAGCGGGGGGGACGGGGAGCCGTTTTTT. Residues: CSAVPTSGGDGEPFF.

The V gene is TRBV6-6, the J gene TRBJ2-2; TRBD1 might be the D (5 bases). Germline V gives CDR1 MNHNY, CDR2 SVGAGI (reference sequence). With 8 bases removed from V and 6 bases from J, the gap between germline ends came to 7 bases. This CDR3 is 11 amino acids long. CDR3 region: CASGRAGELFF. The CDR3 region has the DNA TGTGCCAGCGGCAGGGCCGGGGAGCTGTTTTTT.

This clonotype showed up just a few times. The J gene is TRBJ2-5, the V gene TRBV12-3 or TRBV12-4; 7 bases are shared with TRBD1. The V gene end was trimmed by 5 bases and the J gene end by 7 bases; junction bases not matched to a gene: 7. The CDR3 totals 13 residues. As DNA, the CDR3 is TGTGCCAGCAGTCCGGGACAGTATGGGACCCAGTACTTC. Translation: CASSPGQYGTQYF.

The CDR3, as DNA: TGCGCCAGCAGCTCCCAGGGTCGGAGGGACGAGACCCAGTACTTC. It codes for CASSSQGRRDETQYF. The chain carries TRBV5-1 and TRBJ2-5; D possibly corresponds to TRBD2 (6 bases). CDR3 size: 15 residues. CDR1 and CDR2 (germline): SGHRS, YFSETQ. Trimming removed 3 bases from V and 5 bases from J, with 17 bases in between. Complete variable domain (other parts from reference TRBV5-1 and TRBJ2-5): KAGVTQTPRYLIKTRGQQVTLSCSPISGHRSVSWYQQTPGQGLQFLFEYFSETQRNKGNFPGRFSGRQFSNSRSEMNVSTLELGDSALYLCASSSQGRRDETQYFGPGTRLLVL.

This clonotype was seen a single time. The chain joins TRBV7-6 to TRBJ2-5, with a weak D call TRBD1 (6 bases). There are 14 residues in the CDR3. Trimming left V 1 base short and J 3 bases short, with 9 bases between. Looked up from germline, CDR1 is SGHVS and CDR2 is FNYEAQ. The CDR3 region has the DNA TGTGCCAGCAGCTTAGAGGCAGGGGAAGAGACCCAGTACTTC. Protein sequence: CASSLEAGEETQYF.

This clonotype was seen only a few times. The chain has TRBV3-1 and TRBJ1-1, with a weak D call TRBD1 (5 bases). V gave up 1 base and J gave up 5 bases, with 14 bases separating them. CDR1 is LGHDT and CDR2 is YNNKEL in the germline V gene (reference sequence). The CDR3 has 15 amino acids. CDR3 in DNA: TGTGCCAGCAGCCAAGGGGAGGAGGGGAGGACTGAAGCTTTCTTT. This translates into CASSQGEEGRTEAFF.

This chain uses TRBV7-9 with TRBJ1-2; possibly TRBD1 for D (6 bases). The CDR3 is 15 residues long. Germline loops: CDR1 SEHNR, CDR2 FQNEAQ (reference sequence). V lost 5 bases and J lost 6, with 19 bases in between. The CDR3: CASSLNVQGINGYTF. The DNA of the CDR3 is TGTGCCAGCAGCCTCAATGTTCAGGGGATCAATGGCTACACCTTC.

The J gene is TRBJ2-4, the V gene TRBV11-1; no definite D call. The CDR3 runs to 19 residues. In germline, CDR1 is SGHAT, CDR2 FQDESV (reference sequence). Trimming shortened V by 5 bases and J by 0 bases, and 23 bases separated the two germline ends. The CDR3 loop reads CASSPFGRIGQLAKNIQYF. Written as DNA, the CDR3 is TGTGCCAGCAGCCCCTTCGGCCGTATCGGGCAGCTAGCCAAAAACATTCAGTACTTC.

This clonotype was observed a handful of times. Here the CDR3 reads CASGLEGVNQPQHF. The CDR3 bases are TGTGCTAGTGGTTTGGAAGGGGTCAATCAGCCCCAGCATTTT. The gene calls are TRBV12-5 and TRBJ1-5; a possible D gene is TRBD1 (5 bases). This CDR3 comprises 14 residues. Per the germline V gene, CDR1 is LGHNT and CDR2 is FRNRAP. Trimming shortened V by 1 base and J by 3 bases, and 7 bases separated the two germline ends. The entire variable domain, with the rest obtained from reference TRBV12-5 and TRBJ1-5, is as follows: DARVTQTPRHKVTEMGQEVTMRCQPILGHNTVFWYRQTMMQGLELLAYFRNRAPLDDSGMPKDRFSAEMPDATLATLKIQPSEPRDSAVYFCASGLEGVNQPQHFGDGTRLSIL.

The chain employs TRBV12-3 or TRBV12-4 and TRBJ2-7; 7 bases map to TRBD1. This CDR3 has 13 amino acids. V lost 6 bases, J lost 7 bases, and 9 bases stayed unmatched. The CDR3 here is CASSQQGPREQYF. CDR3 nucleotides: TGTGCCAGCAGCCAACAGGGGCCCCGGGAGCAGTACTTC.

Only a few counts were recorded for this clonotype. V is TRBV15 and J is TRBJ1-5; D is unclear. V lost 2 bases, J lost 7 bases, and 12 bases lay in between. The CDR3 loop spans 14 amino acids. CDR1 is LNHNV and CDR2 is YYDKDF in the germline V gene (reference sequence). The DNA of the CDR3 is TGTGCCACCAGCAGATCAGACACCTCGCAGCCCCAGCATTTT. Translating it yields CATSRSDTSQPQHF.

CDR3 nucleotides: TGTGCCAGCAGCTCTCCCACCTCAGGGACGCCTAGCACAGATACGCAGTATTTT. Amino acid sequence: CASSSPTSGTPSTDTQYF. The V call is TRBV7-6, the J call TRBJ2-3, with D tentatively TRBD1 or TRBD2 (5 bases each). V dropped 4 bases and J dropped 0 bases, with 20 bases sitting between them. Germline loops: CDR1 SGHVS, CDR2 FNYEAQ. This CDR3 contains 18 residues.

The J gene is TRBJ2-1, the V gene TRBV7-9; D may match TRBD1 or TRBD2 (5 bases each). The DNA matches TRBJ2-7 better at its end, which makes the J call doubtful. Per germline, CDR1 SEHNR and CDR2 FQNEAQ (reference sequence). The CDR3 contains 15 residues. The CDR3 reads CASSSAGDPAYEQYF. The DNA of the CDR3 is TGTGCCAGCAGCTCCGCCGGGGACCCAGCCTACGAGCAGTACTTC.

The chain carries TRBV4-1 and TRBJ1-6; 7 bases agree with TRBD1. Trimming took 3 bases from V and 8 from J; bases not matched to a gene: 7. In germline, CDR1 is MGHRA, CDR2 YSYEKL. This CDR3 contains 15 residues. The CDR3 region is CASSQLGTGDSPLHF. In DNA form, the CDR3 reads TGCGCCAGCAGCCAGCTGGGAACAGGGGATTCACCCCTCCACTTT.

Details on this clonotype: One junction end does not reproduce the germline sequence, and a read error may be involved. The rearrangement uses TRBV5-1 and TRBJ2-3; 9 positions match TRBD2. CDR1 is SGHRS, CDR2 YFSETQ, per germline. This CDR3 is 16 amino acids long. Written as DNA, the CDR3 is TGCCCCAGCAGCTTGGATGGTAGCGGGAGTGGGCGTACGCAGTATTTT. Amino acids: CPSSLDGSGSGRTQYF. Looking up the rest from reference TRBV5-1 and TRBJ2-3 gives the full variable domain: KAGVTQTPRYLIKTRGQQVTLSCSPISGHRSVSWYQQTPGQGLQFLFEYFSETQRNKGNFPGRFSGRQFSNSRSEMNVSTLELGDSALYLCPSSLDGSGSGRTQYFGPGTRLTVL.

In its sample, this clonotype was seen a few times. CDR3 DNA sequence: TGCGCCAGCAGCACCGGGACTAGCGGGGGGGCAGAGACCCAGTACTTC. Translating it yields CASSTGTSGGAETQYF. The chain recombines TRBV5-1 with TRBJ2-5; TRBD2 matches 16 bases. This CDR3 comprises 16 residues. From germline, CDR1 is SGHRS and CDR2 YFSETQ. Trimming cost V 4 bases and J 4 bases; bases outside gene matches: 4.

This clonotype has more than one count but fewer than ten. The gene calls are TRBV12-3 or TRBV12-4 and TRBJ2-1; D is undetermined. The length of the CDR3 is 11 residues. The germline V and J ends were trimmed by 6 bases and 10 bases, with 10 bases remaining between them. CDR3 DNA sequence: TGTGCCAGCAGGATTCGACAAGAGCAGTTCTTC. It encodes CASRIRQEQFF.

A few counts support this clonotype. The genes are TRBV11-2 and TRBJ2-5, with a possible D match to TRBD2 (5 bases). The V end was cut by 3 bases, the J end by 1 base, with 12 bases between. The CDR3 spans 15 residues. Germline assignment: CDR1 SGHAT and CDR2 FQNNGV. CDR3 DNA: TGTGCCAGCAGCTTTTTGTCCGCGGGCCAAGAGACCCAGTACTTC. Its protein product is CASSFLSAGQETQYF.

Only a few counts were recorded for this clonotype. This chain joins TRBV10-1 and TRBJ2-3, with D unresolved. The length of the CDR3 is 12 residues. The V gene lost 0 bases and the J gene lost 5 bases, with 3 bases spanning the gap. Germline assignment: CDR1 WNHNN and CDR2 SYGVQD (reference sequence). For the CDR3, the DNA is TGCGCCAGCAGTGAGTCTGAAGATACGCAGTATTTT. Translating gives CASSESEDTQYF.

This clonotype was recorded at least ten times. The CDR3 coding sequence is TGTGCCAGCAGCCAGGACACTCAAGAGACCCAGTACTTC. Translating it yields CASSQDTQETQYF. The V and J genes are TRBV5-4 and TRBJ2-5; TRBD1 is a possible D gene (5 bases). Germline V lookup: CDR1 SGHNT, CDR2 YYREEE (reference sequence). The length of the CDR3 is 13 residues. V lost 4 bases, J lost 2 bases, and 9 bases lay in between.

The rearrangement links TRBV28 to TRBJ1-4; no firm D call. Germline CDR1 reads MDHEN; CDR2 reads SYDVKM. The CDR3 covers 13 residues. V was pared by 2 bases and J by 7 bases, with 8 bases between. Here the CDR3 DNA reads TGTGCCAGCAGTTTAGGTGCAGGTGAAAAACTGTTTTTT. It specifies CASSLGAGEKLFF.